This is a list of T cell receptor beta chains from one sample in a study of shared clonotypes between healthy human individuals. Sequencing was performed with immunoSEQ multiplex PCR; in TCRdb, only in-frame clones are kept and a portion is missing. The sample lists around 1.9 million clones, 93% occurring once. The sample consisted of naive CD8+ T cells from PBMCs. These receptors came from a man between 18 and 35 years old in good health. Some clones in this sample may be carry-over from other donors' samples. Both conserved end residues are part of each CDR3. The D gene is left open where the match is weak. Rows give clone size only sometimes, using once, few, many, or a class for an expanded clone.

d_gene	len	v_gene	abundance	j_gene	CDR3nt	CDR3aa
TRBD1	16	TRBV28	.	TRBJ2-2	TGTGCCAGCAGAAGACAGGGCGACGGTGGCACCGGGGAGCTGTTTTTT	CASRRQGDGGTGELFF
TRBD2	15	TRBV11-1	.	TRBJ2-1	TGTGCCAGCAGCTTGGTAGCGGGAGGTCACTATGAGCAGTTCTTC	CASSLVAGGHYEQFF
TRBD2	20	TRBV7-8	.	TRBJ2-6	TGTGCCAGCAGCTTAGCGCTTGCCAGCGGGAGGGCTTTTGGGGCCAACGTCCTGACTTTC	CASSLALASGRAFGANVLTF
.	15	TRBV7-3	.	TRBJ2-2	TGTGCCAGCAGCCCCGTGGCCTCAGCGGCCGGGGAGCTGTTTTTT	CASSPVASAAGELFF
TRBD1	15	TRBV28	.	TRBJ1-6	TGTGCCAGCAGTCAGGAACGGGACAGTAATTCACCCCTCCACTTT	CASSQERDSNSPLHF
.	15	TRBV6-5	.	TRBJ2-6	TGTGCCAGCAGTTACGTCACCTCTGGGGCCAACGTCCTGACTTTC	CASSYVTSGANVLTF
.	15	TRBV27	.	TRBJ2-7	TGTGCCAGCAGTTTGACAGAGGCTCCTTCCTACGAGCAGTACTTC	CASSLTEAPSYEQYF
TRBD2	16	TRBV7-8	.	TRBJ2-7	TGTGCCAGCAGCTTAGCGCCGGGGGGTATTGGTTACGAGCAGTACTTC	CASSLAPGGIGYEQYF
.	14	TRBV4-3	.	TRBJ1-1	TGCGCCAGCAGCCAAGCAGGCGAGAACACTGAAGCTTTCTTT	CASSQAGENTEAFF
TRBD1	15	TRBV13	.	TRBJ1-3	TGTGCCAGCAGCTTTTTTGGGACAGGAGGAAACACCATATATTTT	CASSFFGTGGNTIYF
TRBD1	15	TRBV10-3	.	TRBJ2-7	TGTGCCATCAATACTCGGGACAGTGGATCCTACGAGCAGTACTTC	CAINTRDSGSYEQYF
TRBD1	13	TRBV9	.	TRBJ1-1	TGTGCCAGCAGCGTAGGCAGGGGGGCTGAAGCTTTCTTT	CASSVGRGAEAFF
TRBD1	14	TRBV29-1	.	TRBJ2-7	TGCAGCGTTGCCCCGGGACAGGGGGCTTACGAGCAGTACTTC	CSVAPGQGAYEQYF
.	14	TRBV7-6	.	TRBJ1-4	TGTGCCAGCAGCCCAGGGCCCGAAAGGGAAAAACTGTTTTTT	CASSPGPEREKLFF
.	12	TRBV6-1	.	TRBJ2-2	TGTGCCAGTGGGGTCTACACCGGGGAGCTGTTTTTT	CASGVYTGELFF
.	17	TRBV15	.	TRBJ2-7	TGTGCCACCAGCAGAGATCGGAGCTCGCGCCCTTCGGGGGAGCAGTACTTC	CATSRDRSSRPSGEQYF
.	14	TRBV6-1	.	TRBJ2-7	TGTGCCAGCACCGAATGGGCGGATCACTACGAGCAGTACTTC	CASTEWADHYEQYF
.	12	TRBV7-9	.	TRBJ2-7	TGTGCCAGCAGCTTACAGCCCTACGAGCAGTACTTC	CASSLQPYEQYF
TRBD1	14	TRBV6-6	.	TRBJ2-1	TGTGCCAGCAGTCAGGACAGGGGGCCGGAGGAGCAGTTCTTC	CASSQDRGPEEQFF
TRBD1	15	TRBV13	.	TRBJ2-3	TGTGCCAGCGGCAGGGGGCTAGCGCCTACAGATACGCAGTATTTT	CASGRGLAPTDTQYF
TRBD1	15	TRBV2	.	TRBJ2-3	TGTGCCAGCTTCGTCCGGGACAGGGGAACAGATACGCAGTATTTT	CASFVRDRGTDTQYF
.	17	TRBV5-1	.	TRBJ2-5	TGCGCCAGCAGCCTCCCGGAACAGCAGCGATACCAAGAGACCCAGTACTTC	CASSLPEQQRYQETQYF
TRBD1	12	TRBV5-5	.	TRBJ1-1	TGTGCCAGCAGCCTGAACAGGGGTGAAGCTTTCTTT	CASSLNRGEAFF
TRBD2	15	TRBV2	.	TRBJ2-1	TGTGCCAGCAGAACTAGCGGGAGGACTTACAATGAGCAGTTCTTC	CASRTSGRTYNEQFF
.	13	TRBV7-9	.	TRBJ2-7	TGTGCCAGCAGCTTATCGGGGGTTTACGAGCAGTACTTC	CASSLSGVYEQYF
.	12	TRBV15	once	TRBJ2-7	TGTGCCACCAGCAGACCAGCCCGAGAGCAGTACTTC	CATSRPAREQYF
.	13	TRBV7-9	once	TRBJ1-2	TGTGCCAGCAGCCCTCCCGGCAACTATGGCTACACCTTC	CASSPPGNYGYTF
TRBD1	16	TRBV15	.	TRBJ2-7	TGTGCCACCAGCAGAGAAGGGACAGGGTCCACCTACGAGCAGTACTTC	CATSREGTGSTYEQYF
.	16	TRBV4-3	.	TRBJ2-5	TGCGCCAGCAGCCAAGATCGTTCCCACTCCACGGCGGAGCAGTACTTC	CASSQDRSHSTAEQYF
.	13	TRBV4-1	once	TRBJ2-7	TGCGCCAGCAGCCTTGACGAGGCGTACGAGCAGTACTTC	CASSLDEAYEQYF
.	15	TRBV7-9	.	TRBJ2-4	TGTGCCAGCAGCTTCAGCCAGGGAGACAAAAACATTCAGTACTTC	CASSFSQGDKNIQYF
TRBD1	15	TRBV9	.	TRBJ2-1	TGTGCCAGCAGCGCCGGGACAGGGGCTGGTAATGAGCAGTTCTTC	CASSAGTGAGNEQFF
TRBD1	15	TRBV27	.	TRBJ1-5	TGTGCCAGCAGTCTAAGACAGGGGGCCAATCAGCCCCAGCATTTT	CASSLRQGANQPQHF
.	15	TRBV27	.	TRBJ2-6	TGTGCCAGCAGTCCCCCAAGCTCTGGGGCCAACGTCCTGACTTTC	CASSPPSSGANVLTF
.	11	TRBV29-1	.	TRBJ2-7	TGCAGCGTTGAGGTGGGGGTCGAGCAGTACTTC	CSVEVGVEQYF
.	14	TRBV19	few	TRBJ1-5	TGTGCCAGTAGTGTCCGGATTAGTGGACAGCCCCAGCATTTT	CASSVRISGQPQHF
.	15	TRBV12-2	.	TRBJ2-7	TGTGCAAGTCGCTTCGTGATACTAGCGGCATACGAGCAGTACTTC	CASRFVILAAYEQYF
.	15	TRBV27	.	TRBJ2-7	TGTGCCAGCAGTTCTCTTGTCACTTGGGGGTACGAGCAGTACTTC	CASSSLVTWGYEQYF
TRBD1	16	TRBV4-1	.	TRBJ1-2	TGCGCCAGCAGCCACCCACGGGACAGGGGGATATATGGCTACACCTTC	CASSHPRDRGIYGYTF
.	14	TRBV28	.	TRBJ2-1	TGTGCTACGCGGAGCCCAAGCTCCTACAATGAGCAGTTCTTC	CATRSPSSYNEQFF
.	15	TRBV7-9	once	TRBJ1-2	TGTGCCAGCAGCTCCTCGGGTCTTCCTCTGGATGGCTACACCTTC	CASSSSGLPLDGYTF
.	13	TRBV19	.	TRBJ2-2	TGTGCCAGTAGTATAGATCCCCAGGGGGAGCTGTTTTTT	CASSIDPQGELFF
.	11	TRBV28	.	TRBJ2-7	TGTGCCAGCAGTTGGGAATACGAGCAGTACTTC	CASSWEYEQYF
.	17	TRBV7-9	few	TRBJ1-1	TGTGCCATCCCATCGGAAGGGGACACCCTGTGGGGCACTGAAGCTTTCTTT	CAIPSEGDTLWGTEAFF
.	11	TRBV30	.	TRBJ2-1	TGTGCCTGGAGTGATGGGCTAGAGCAGTTCTTC	CAWSDGLEQFF